A selection of T cell receptor beta chains follows, all from one sample in a study of blood T cells in healthy people across ages. TCRdb ran MiXCR on the 5' RACE reads and lists one entry per CDR3 protein. The table includes about 2 million distinct CDR3 sequences, roughly 49% detected once. The sample consisted of blood. These TCRs come from a woman aged 40 to 50 in good health. CDR3s include the opening cysteine and the closing phenylalanine or tryptophan. D genes are given only for firm matches. Size values are once, few and many counts, or a class for expanded clones, and some rows have none.

CDR3nt | CDR3aa | d_gene | j_gene | v_gene | abundance
TGTGCCAGCAGAGCAAAGGGGGAAGAGACCCAGTTCTTC | CASRAKGEETQFF | NA | TRBJ2-1 | TRBV6-1 | NA
TGTGCCAGCAGTTGGACAGGGAGCAAGGAGACCCAGTACTTC | CASSWTGSKETQYF | TRBD1 | TRBJ2-5 | TRBV12-3/TRBV12-4 | NA
TGTGCCACCAGTGACCGAACGACAGGGCCCAATCAGCCCCAGCATTTT | CATSDRTTGPNQPQHF | TRBD1 | TRBJ1-5 | TRBV24-1 | NA
TGTGCCAGCAGCAAAGCTCGAGCGGGGCACACAGATACGCAGTATTTT | CASSKARAGHTDTQYF | NA | TRBJ2-3 | TRBV21-1 | NA
TGTGCCAGCAGCTTAGCTGAGAGGGAAGATACGCAGTATTTT | CASSLAEREDTQYF | NA | TRBJ2-3 | TRBV7-2 | NA
TGTGCCAGCAGCCAAGAAGGGCTACCCAACTATGGCTACACCTTC | CASSQEGLPNYGYTF | NA | TRBJ1-2 | TRBV4-2 | NA
TGTGCCAGCAGTGAATGGCGAGATGACTATGGCTACACCTTC | CASSEWRDDYGYTF | NA | TRBJ1-2 | TRBV25-1 | NA
TGTGCCAGCAGCCCATCCAGCTACGAGACCCAGTACTTC | CASSPSSYETQYF | NA | TRBJ2-5 | TRBV11-2 | few
TGCAGTGCTAGAGTCCCGAGAGAGACCCAGTACTTC | CSARVPRETQYF | NA | TRBJ2-5 | TRBV20-1 | NA
TGTGCCAGTAGTATACCAGGGGCGAAGGGTGAGCAGTTCTTC | CASSIPGAKGEQFF | NA | TRBJ2-1 | TRBV19 | NA
TGCAGCGTTGAAGGTCGAAGGAGCACAGATACGCAGTATTTT | CSVEGRRSTDTQYF | NA | TRBJ2-3 | TRBV29-1 | NA
TGTGCTAGTGGTTCTAGCGGGGGTGAGCAGTTCTTC | CASGSSGGEQFF | TRBD2 | TRBJ2-1 | TRBV12-5 | few
TGTGCCAGCAGAGGCGCGTACGAGCAGTACTTC | CASRGAYEQYF | NA | TRBJ2-7 | TRBV6-5 | many
TGTGCCATCAACGAGGGACAGGCGAGCTATAACTATGGTTACACCTTC | CAINEGQASYNYGYTF | TRBD1 | TRBJ1-2 | TRBV10-3 | NA
TGCAGTGCCGCCCGGGACAGGGGGGGCCAGAGCAATCAGCCCCAGCATTTT | CSAARDRGGQSNQPQHF | TRBD1 | TRBJ1-5 | TRBV20-1 | many
TGTGCCAGCAGCTTAGTGGACGGCGCTAACTATGGCTACACCTTC | CASSLVDGANYGYTF | NA | TRBJ1-2 | TRBV11-2 | NA
TGTGCCAGCAGCCTCCAGACAGCCTCCGAAGAGCAGTTCTTC | CASSLQTASEEQFF | NA | TRBJ2-1 | TRBV7-2 | NA
TGCAGTGCTTGGGGGTTACAAGAGACCCAGTACTTC | CSAWGLQETQYF | NA | TRBJ2-5 | TRBV20-1 | once
TGTGCCAGCAGTCGGGGTTCAGGGAATCAGCCCCAGCATTTT | CASSRGSGNQPQHF | NA | TRBJ1-5 | TRBV25-1 | NA
TGCGCCAGCAGGGCAGGGTCGAGCTCCTACGAGCAGTACTTC | CASRAGSSSYEQYF | NA | TRBJ2-7 | TRBV5-1 | NA
TGTGCCAGCAGCCCCGGGGACACGTCCACAGATACGCAGTATTTT | CASSPGDTSTDTQYF | NA | TRBJ2-3 | TRBV5-1 | NA
TGTGCCAGTAACGAGGTAGGGCCCACCACTGAAGCTTTCTTT | CASNEVGPTTEAFF | NA | TRBJ1-1 | TRBV19 | NA
TGTGCCAGCAGTCCTCGTGAATTGACAGAAATCTACGAGCAGTACTTC | CASSPRELTEIYEQYF | NA | TRBJ2-7 | TRBV6-2/TRBV6-3 | NA
TGTGCCAGCAGCTGGACAGGGGGCACGGATTCACCCCTCCACTTT | CASSWTGGTDSPLHF | TRBD1 | TRBJ1-6 | TRBV5-5 | few
TGCGCCAGCAGCTGGGAAGGGATCCCCTACAATGAGCAGTACTTC | CASSWEGIPYNEQYF | NA | TRBJ2-7 | TRBV5-1 | once
TGTGCCAGCAGCCCGGGACAGGCGATCCTCCAAGAGACCCAGTACTTC | CASSPGQAILQETQYF | TRBD1 | TRBJ2-5 | TRBV7-6 | NA
TGTGCCAGCAGTGATCAGGGCAGAGATACGCAGTATTTT | CASSDQGRDTQYF | NA | TRBJ2-3 | TRBV2 | NA
TGTGCCAGCAGGGGGGGCGTCGCAAGAGCTAACAATGAGCAGTTCTTC | CASRGGVARANNEQFF | NA | TRBJ2-1 | TRBV2 | few
TGTGCCAGCAGTCCGACAGGGTCCCATGTCTACACCTTC | CASSPTGSHVYTF | TRBD1 | TRBJ1-2 | TRBV6-5 | few
TGTGCCAGCAGTAAGACCCGAAACAGGGTACGCGACACTGAAGCTTTCTTT | CASSKTRNRVRDTEAFF | NA | TRBJ1-1 | TRBV6-2/TRBV6-3 | NA
TGTGCCACCCAGTGGCCTCTCTCTGGGGCCAACGTCCTGACTTTC | CATQWPLSGANVLTF | NA | TRBJ2-6 | TRBV28 | NA
TGCAGTGCTAGAGAAGGGAACTACGAGCAGTACTTC | CSAREGNYEQYF | NA | TRBJ2-7 | TRBV20-1 | few
TGTGCCGGCAGCCGAAGTTCGGGGTCGGGCGAGCAGTACTTC | CAGSRSSGSGEQYF | NA | TRBJ2-7 | TRBV3-1 | NA
TGTGCCAGCAGGCGGACAGGGAAAGGAGTAAAACTGTTTTTT | CASRRTGKGVKLFF | TRBD1 | TRBJ1-4 | TRBV6-5 | NA
TGCGCCAGCAGCTCCCCGGTTGGTGCAGATACGCAGTATTTT | CASSSPVGADTQYF | NA | TRBJ2-3 | TRBV5-1 | NA
TGTGCCAGCAGTCCCCGACACAATTTGATGGGGACCCAGTACTTC | CASSPRHNLMGTQYF | NA | TRBJ2-5 | TRBV6-2/TRBV6-3 | few
TGTGCCAGCAGGTGGGGACGGGACTATGGCTACACCTTC | CASRWGRDYGYTF | NA | TRBJ1-2 | TRBV6-5 | NA
TGTGCCAGCAGTTACAGGGTATCGGAAGGCTACACCTTC | CASSYRVSEGYTF | NA | TRBJ1-2 | TRBV28 | NA
TGTGCCAGCAGTTTATTACCGAAACAGCCCCAGCATTTT | CASSLLPKQPQHF | NA | TRBJ1-5 | TRBV28 | NA
TGTGCCAGCAGCAACGGACAGGGTGCCTACGAGCAGTACTTC | CASSNGQGAYEQYF | TRBD1 | TRBJ2-7 | TRBV7-8 | few
TGTGCCAGCAGAAGGACACTATCCTACGAGCAGTACTTC | CASRRTLSYEQYF | NA | TRBJ2-7 | TRBV27 | NA
TGCGCCAGCAGCTCGACGATCGGGGAGACCCAGTACTTC | CASSSTIGETQYF | NA | TRBJ2-5 | TRBV5-1 | few
TGCAGCGTTGAAAAGGGAGGGCCAGGCTACGAGCAGTACTTC | CSVEKGGPGYEQYF | TRBD2 | TRBJ2-7 | TRBV29-1 | many
TGCAGCGTTGAAGACCCCTATGGCTACACCTTC | CSVEDPYGYTF | NA | TRBJ1-2 | TRBV29-1 | few
TGCAGTGCCCTGGGGGGGCCTTGGACAGATACGCAGTATTTT | CSALGGPWTDTQYF | NA | TRBJ2-3 | TRBV20-1 | NA